This entry concerns a single T cell receptor (beta chain). With 5 bases removed from V and 6 bases from J, the gap between germline ends came to 12 bases. CDR1 and CDR2 from the germline V gene are SGHTS and YDEGEE. The CDR3 loop spans 13 amino acids. Some clones are missing from TCRdb's copy, which holds only in-frame ones; the method was immunoSEQ multiplex PCR. The sample contains over 250,000 clones, 80% to 90% of which appear only once. This sample stems from a study of blood T cell repertoires in COVID-19. The sample consisted of peripheral blood. This chain joins TRBV5-8 and TRBJ1-5, with D perhaps TRBD1 (5 bases). The receptor was derived from a woman aged 65 to 85 with acute or convalescent COVID-19. For the CDR3, the DNA is TGTGCCAGCAGTCCCCGGCAGGGTCAGCCCCAGCATTTT. Translating gives CASSPRQGQPQHF. Supplemented by reference TRBV5-8 and TRBJ1-5, the full variable domain reads EAGVTQSPTHLIKTRGQQATLRCSPISGHTSVYWYQQALGLGLQFLLWYDEGEERNRGNFPPRFSGRQFPNYSSELNVNALELEDSALYLCASSPRQGQPQHFGDGTRLSIL.